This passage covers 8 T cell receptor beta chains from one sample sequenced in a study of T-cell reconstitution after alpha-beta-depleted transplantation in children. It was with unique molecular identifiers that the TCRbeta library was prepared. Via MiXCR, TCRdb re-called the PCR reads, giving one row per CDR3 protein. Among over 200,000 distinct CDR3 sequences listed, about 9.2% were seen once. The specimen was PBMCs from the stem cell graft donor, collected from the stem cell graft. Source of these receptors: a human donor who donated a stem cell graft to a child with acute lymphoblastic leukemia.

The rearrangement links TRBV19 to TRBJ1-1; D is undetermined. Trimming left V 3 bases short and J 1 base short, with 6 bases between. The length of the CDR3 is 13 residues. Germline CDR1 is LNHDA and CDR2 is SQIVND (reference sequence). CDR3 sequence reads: CASSMNGNTEAFF. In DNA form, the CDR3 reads TGTGCCAGTAGTATGAACGGGAACACTGAAGCTTTCTTT. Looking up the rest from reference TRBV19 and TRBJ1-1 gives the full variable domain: DGGITQSPKYLFRKEGQNVTLSCEQNLNHDAMYWYRQDPGQGLRLIYYSQIVNDFQKGDIAEGYSVSREKKESFPLTVTSAQKNPTAFYLCASSMNGNTEAFFGQGTRLTVV.

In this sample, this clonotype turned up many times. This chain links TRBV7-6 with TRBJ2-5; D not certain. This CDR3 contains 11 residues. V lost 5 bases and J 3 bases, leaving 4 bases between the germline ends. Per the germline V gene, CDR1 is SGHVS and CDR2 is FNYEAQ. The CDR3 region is CASSQEETQYF. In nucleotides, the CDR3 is TGTGCCAGCAGCCAGGAAGAGACCCAGTACTTC.

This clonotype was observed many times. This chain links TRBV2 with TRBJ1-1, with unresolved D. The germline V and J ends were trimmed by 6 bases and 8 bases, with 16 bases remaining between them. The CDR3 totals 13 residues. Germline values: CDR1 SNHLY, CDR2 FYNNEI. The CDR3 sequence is CASRKDAVLEAFF. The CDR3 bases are TGTGCCAGCAGAAAGGACGCCGTTTTGGAAGCTTTCTTT.

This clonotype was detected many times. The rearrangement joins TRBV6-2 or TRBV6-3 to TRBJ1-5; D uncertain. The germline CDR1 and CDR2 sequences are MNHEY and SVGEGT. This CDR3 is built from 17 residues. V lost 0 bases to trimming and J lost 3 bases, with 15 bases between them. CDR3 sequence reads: CASSYSGSLIFNQPQHF. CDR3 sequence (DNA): TGTGCCAGCAGTTACTCCGGCAGCCTAATCTTCAATCAGCCCCAGCATTTT.

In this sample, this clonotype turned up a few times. The CDR3 loop is CASSVATPLTVGGTDTQYF. The CDR3 coding sequence is TGTGCCAGCAGCGTAGCTACTCCCCTGACAGTAGGGGGAACAGATACGCAGTATTTT. V is TRBV9 and J is TRBJ2-3; D may be TRBD1 (6 bases). The V end was cut by 0 bases, the J end by 3 bases, with 23 bases between. Germline CDR1 and CDR2: SGDLS and YYNGEE. This CDR3 has 19 amino acids. Complete variable domain (other parts from reference TRBV9 and TRBJ2-3): DSGVTQTPKHLITATGQRVTLRCSPRSGDLSVYWYQQSLDQGLQFLIQYYNGEERAKGNILERFSAQQFPDLHSELNLSSLELGDSALYFCASSVATPLTVGGTDTQYFGPGTRLTVL.

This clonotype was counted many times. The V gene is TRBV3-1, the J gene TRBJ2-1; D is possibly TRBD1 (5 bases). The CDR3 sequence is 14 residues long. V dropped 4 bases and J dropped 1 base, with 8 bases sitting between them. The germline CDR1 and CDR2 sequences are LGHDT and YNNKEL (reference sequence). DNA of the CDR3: TGTGCCAGCAGCCCGACAGCTTCCTACAATGAGCAGTTCTTC. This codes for CASSPTASYNEQFF.

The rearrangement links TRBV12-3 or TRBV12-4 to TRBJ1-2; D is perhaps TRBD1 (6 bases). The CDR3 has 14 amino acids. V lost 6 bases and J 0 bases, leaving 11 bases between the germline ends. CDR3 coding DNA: TGTGCCAGCAGATCGACAGGCCCTAACTATGGCTACACCTTC. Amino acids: CASRSTGPNYGYTF.

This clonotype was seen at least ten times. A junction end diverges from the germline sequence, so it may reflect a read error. In DNA, the CDR3 is TGTGCCAGCAGAGAAGTGGGAGATACGCAGTATTTT. Protein sequence: CASREVGDTQYF. The chain combines TRBV6-1 with TRBJ2-3; D is uncertain. The CDR3 sequence is 12 residues long. CDR1 and CDR2 from the germline V gene are MNHNS and SASEGT.